Included here is one TCR beta chain sequence, with context. The CDR3 runs to 15 residues. The ends lost 5 bases at V and 5 bases at J; junction bases unmatched: 10. Germline lookup yields CDR1 ENHRY and CDR2 SYGVKD. The record originates from a study of shared clonotypes between healthy human individuals. Repertoires were generated with immunoSEQ multiplex PCR, while TCRdb's copy carries only in-frame clones and drops some. The sample includes 2.5 million or so clones, more than 90% seen only once; the top ten take over 0.12%. Specimen: naive CD4+ T cells sorted from blood. Subset noted: CD45RA+ positively selected. The J gene is TRBJ2-5, the V gene TRBV10-3; 8 positions match TRBD1. The source of this sequence is a man between 18 and 35 years old in good health. This CDR3 is CAISSTTGVGETQYF. In DNA form, the CDR3 reads TGTGCCATCAGTTCGACGACAGGGGTTGGTGAGACCCAGTACTTC.